These T cell receptor beta chains were read from a single sample in a study of blood T cell repertoires in COVID-19. Sequenced by immunoSEQ multiplex PCR; TCRdb stores in-frame clones only, minus some. Among around 100,000 clones listed, approximately 90% were seen once. What was sequenced was peripheral blood. The receptors shown here come from a woman older than 75 with acute or convalescent COVID-19. Both conserved end residues are part of each CDR3. A D gene is named only where the DNA matches it firmly. Size is stated for part of the rows, as once, few or many counts, or as a class when the clone is expanded.

>TRBD1|.|TRBJ1-1|TRBV7-8
TGTGCCAGCAGCTTACCCCCACAGGGGGGGAACACTGAAGCTTTCTTT
CASSLPPQGGNTEAFF
>.|.|TRBJ2-7|TRBV7-9
TGTGCCAGCAGCCTACAGGGTACCTTTTTCTACGAGCAGTACTTC
CASSLQGTFFYEQYF
>.|few|TRBJ2-7|TRBV11-2
TGTGCCAGCAGCGCCTACAGGTCAGGGGAGCAGTACTTC
CASSAYRSGEQYF
>TRBD1|.|TRBJ2-7|TRBV10-3
TGTGCCATCAGTGGGGACAGGGCCCGCGACGAGCAGTACTTC
CAISGDRARDEQYF
>TRBD1|.|TRBJ2-5|TRBV24-1
TGTGCCACCAGTGATTTGAGGGGGCCCCAAGAGACCCAGTACTTC
CATSDLRGPQETQYF
>.|.|TRBJ1-1|TRBV10-3
TGTGCCATCAGTGGCCGACCCGCGGGCACTGAAGCTTTCTTT
CAISGRPAGTEAFF
>.|.|TRBJ1-2|TRBV7-8
TGTGCCAGCAGCTTAGCGGGAATACAGGGAACCTATGGCTACACCTTC
CASSLAGIQGTYGYTF
>.|.|TRBJ2-3|TRBV27
TGTGCCAGCACCGGCGGGGGACAGGACGGAGATACGCAGTATTTT
CASTGGGQDGDTQYF
>.|.|TRBJ1-1|TRBV9
TGTGCCAGCAGCGTAGTCACAGGGAACACTGAAGCTTTCTTT
CASSVVTGNTEAFF
>.|.|TRBJ2-7|TRBV7-2
TGTGCCAGCAGCTTCCGCTACGAGCAGTACTTC
CASSFRYEQYF
>TRBD1|.|TRBJ1-1|TRBV3-1/TRBV3-2
TGTGCCAGCACCTACGGGACAGGGACCATGAACACTGAAGCTTTCTTT
CASTYGTGTMNTEAFF
>TRBD1|.|TRBJ2-5|TRBV28
TGTGCCAGCAGCCCCGACAGGGCTTGGGAGACCCAGTACTTC
CASSPDRAWETQYF
>.|once|TRBJ1-2|TRBV11-2
TGTGCCAGCAGCAACTACAGGTTCCTACACTTC
CASSNYRFLHF
>.|.|TRBJ2-2|TRBV5-1
TGCGCCAGCAGCTTGAATCTGGGCGACGGGGAGCTGTTTTTT
CASSLNLGDGELFF
>.|.|TRBJ2-7|TRBV5-4
TGTGCCAGCAGCCTCATACAGGGGGGGGCCTACGAGCAGTACTTC
CASSLIQGGAYEQYF
>TRBD1|.|TRBJ1-5|TRBV12-5
TGTGCTAGTGGTTCGCACATACAGGGGAATAATCAGCCCCAGCATTTT
CASGSHIQGNNQPQHF
>.|once|TRBJ1-1|TRBV7-3
TGTGCCAGCAGCTTATACGGGGGTTCGAACACTGAAGCTTTCTTT
CASSLYGGSNTEAFF
>.|.|TRBJ2-7|TRBV5-8
TGTGCCAGCAGCTTGCGCCAGGGATCCGAGCAGTACTTC
CASSLRQGSEQYF
>.|.|TRBJ2-3|TRBV28
TGTGCCAGCAGTTTAGGGCAGGTCACAGATACGCAGTATTTT
CASSLGQVTDTQYF
>TRBD1|.|TRBJ2-7|TRBV6-5
TGTGCCAGCAGAACTCGGGACAGGTTTTACGAGCAGTACTTC
CASRTRDRFYEQYF
>.|.|TRBJ1-3|TRBV7-8
TGTGCCAGCAGCTTAGCTTTGGTGGGGGCGACTGGAAACACCATATATTTT
CASSLALVGATGNTIYF
>.|.|TRBJ2-1|TRBV4-1
TGCGCCAGCAGCCAAGATTTTCGCGGGTGGGACAATGAGCAGTTCTTC
CASSQDFRGWDNEQFF
>.|once|TRBJ2-5|TRBV2
TGTGCCAGCGTTCAACTGAGTCAAGAGACCCAGTACTTC
CASVQLSQETQYF
>.|few|TRBJ1-6|TRBV6-2/TRBV6-3
TGTGCCAGCAGTTACGGCCCTCTCCTCCACTTT
CASSYGPLLHF
>TRBD1|.|TRBJ2-5|TRBV29-1
TGCAGCGTTGCCCGAGGGACAGGGACCCAAGAGACCCAGTACTTC
CSVARGTGTQETQYF
>.|.|TRBJ1-2|TRBV4-1
TGCGCCAGCACACGGACAGCAGGGGACTATGGCTACACCTTC
CASTRTAGDYGYTF
>.|.|TRBJ1-5|TRBV4-1
TGCGCCAGCAGCCACCGCCGGGGGGGCAATCAGCCCCAGCATTTT
CASSHRRGGNQPQHF
>.|.|TRBJ2-7|TRBV19
TGTGCCAGTAGTATAAACCGAGTCGCGGCCTACGAGCAGTACTTC
CASSINRVAAYEQYF
>TRBD2|.|TRBJ2-1|TRBV5-6
TGTGCCAGCAGTGCCGGGACTAGCGCCTACAATGAGCAGTTCTTC
CASSAGTSAYNEQFF
>.|.|TRBJ2-7|TRBV5-1
TGCGCCAGCAGCTGGACGGGGTATAGCGAGCAGTACTTC
CASSWTGYSEQYF
>.|.|TRBJ1-4|TRBV25-1
TGTGCCAGCAGTGCCCCAGGGGCTAATGAAAAACTGTTTTTT
CASSAPGANEKLFF
>TRBD1|.|TRBJ1-6|TRBV6-5
TGTGCCAGCAGTTACGAAGGGACAGGGACTTCACCCCTCCACTTT
CASSYEGTGTSPLHF
>TRBD1|.|TRBJ1-2|TRBV9
TGTGCCAGCAGCGTAGGTCAGGGGGCGAGTGACTATGGCTACACCTTC
CASSVGQGASDYGYTF
>.|.|TRBJ2-2|TRBV5-1
TGCGCCAGCAGCCGTCCCCCCCCAGGGGAAAGAACCGGGGAGCTGTTTTTT
CASSRPPPGERTGELFF
>TRBD1|.|TRBJ1-5|TRBV6-5
TGTGCCAGCAGACGGACAGGGACCAGTCAGCCCCAGCATTTT
CASRRTGTSQPQHF
>.|few|TRBJ1-3|TRBV3-1/TRBV3-2
TGTGCCAGCAGCCAGACATTTTCTGGAAACACCATATATTTT
CASSQTFSGNTIYF
>TRBD2|.|TRBJ2-7|TRBV7-9
TGTGCCAGCAGCCCCAGTTTGGGACTAGCGTCCTACGAGCAGTACTTC
CASSPSLGLASYEQYF
>.|.|TRBJ1-1|TRBV7-6
TGTGCCAGCAGCTCGGGGGGGGGCGCGAACACTGAAGCTTTCTTT
CASSSGGGANTEAFF
>TRBD1|.|TRBJ1-2|TRBV4-3
TGCGCCAGCAGCCAAGAAGTTTACAGGGGCTATGGCTACACCTTC
CASSQEVYRGYGYTF
>.|.|TRBJ2-5|TRBV27
TGTGCCAGCAGTTACATTGGGGGGGCGGAGACCCAGTACTTC
CASSYIGGAETQYF
>TRBD1|.|TRBJ1-2|TRBV20-1
TGCAGTTTGGACAGGGGGGCCGGCTACACCTTC
CSLDRGAGYTF
>TRBD1|.|TRBJ1-5|TRBV10-3
TGTGCCATCAGTACCGGGACAGGGCCTCAGCCCCAGCATTTT
CAISTGTGPQPQHF
>TRBD2|.|TRBJ2-7|TRBV19
TGTGCCAGTAGTACCCTCTCGGGAGGGGAGCAGTACTTC
CASSTLSGGEQYF
>TRBD2|.|TRBJ2-7|TRBV4-1
TGCGCCAGCAGCCAAGATCAGGGACTAGCGGGGCGACCCTACGAGCAGTACTTC
CASSQDQGLAGRPYEQYF
>TRBD1|.|TRBJ1-3|TRBV9
TGTGCCAGCAACAAACAGGGGGCGCCAGGAAACACCATATATTTT
CASNKQGAPGNTIYF
>.|.|TRBJ2-7|TRBV7-9
TGTGCCAGCAGCTTAGGGCCTGCCGAGCAGTACTTC
CASSLGPAEQYF
>.|.|TRBJ1-1|TRBV11-1
TGTGCCAGCAGTCGGAGCAACAGGAGCTTGAACACTGAAGCTTTCTTT
CASSRSNRSLNTEAFF
>.|.|TRBJ2-7|TRBV5-6
TGTGCCAGCAGCAACACCTACGAGCAGTACTTC
CASSNTYEQYF
>TRBD2|once|TRBJ2-1|TRBV2
TGTGCCAGCAGTTTTTCCCGGACTAGCGGGGGTAGCTCCTACAATGAGCAGTTCTTC
CASSFSRTSGGSSYNEQFF
>.|.|TRBJ1-4|TRBV6-4
TGTGCCACCCGGGGGGGGGAGAATGAAAAACTGTTTTTT
CATRGGENEKLFF
>TRBD1|.|TRBJ2-6|TRBV7-8
TGTGCCAGCAGCCCTCGGACAGGTGCTGGGGCCAACGTCCTGACTTTC
CASSPRTGAGANVLTF
>TRBD1|.|TRBJ2-5|TRBV9
TGTGCCAGCAGCGGGCCACGGGACAGTGGAGAGACCCAGTACTTC
CASSGPRDSGETQYF
>.|.|TRBJ2-7|TRBV7-9
TGTGCCGCTCACACCGGGGTAAAAGGAAAATCCTACGAGCAGTACTTC
CAAHTGVKGKSYEQYF